Presented here are 16 T cell receptor beta chains from one specimen sequenced in a study of CD8+ T cells in alopecia areata. Specified treatment: oral pan-JAK inhibitor, 5-10 mg twice daily. Sequencing templates came from extracted RNA that was reverse transcribed into cDNA. The protocol was immunoSEQ multiplex PCR, while the TCRdb copy is restricted to in-frame clones and leaves out a portion. Altogether roughly 92,000 clones are present, 70% to 80% being singletons, with the ten largest covering about 18%. This specimen was CD8+ T cells sorted from blood, taken between weeks 44 and 45, from a patient treated with tofacitinib. These receptors were collected from a human donor with alopecia areata.

The sample holds a few counts of this clone. The chain is built from TRBV27 and TRBJ2-1; D gene ambiguous. CDR1 is MNHEY, CDR2 SMNVEV, per germline (reference sequence). V shed 3 bases and J shed 7 bases, with 7 bases lying between them. The CDR3 runs 12 residues. CDR3 region: CASSFQQNEQFF. The CDR3, as DNA: TGTGCCAGCAGTTTCCAGCAGAATGAGCAGTTCTTC.

This clone is labeled medium-sized. CDR3 DNA sequence: TGTGCCAGCAGCTTAGGGGCCTACGAGCAGTACTTC. Protein product: CASSLGAYEQYF. J is TRBJ2-7 and V is TRBV7-6, with D unclear. Germline assignment: CDR1 SGHVS and CDR2 FNYEAQ. The CDR3 extends over 12 amino acids. V shed 1 base and J shed 2 bases, with 3 bases lying between them. The variable domain in full, with the rest retrieved from reference TRBV7-6 and TRBJ2-7, is GAGVSQSPRYKVTKRGQDVALRCDPISGHVSLYWYRQALGQGPEFLTYFNYEAQQDKSGLPNDRFSAERPEGSISTLTIQRTEQRDSAMYRCASSLGAYEQYFGPGTRLTVT.

The rearrangement joins TRBV6-5 to TRBJ2-3; TRBD2 agrees at 7 bases. Germline V gene sequence: CDR1 MNHEY, CDR2 SVGAGI. The V and J ends lost 0 bases and 6 bases, in that order; junction bases with no gene match: 0. CDR3 length equals 13 residues. The CDR3 spells CASSYSGGDTQYF. CDR3 coding DNA: TGTGCCAGCAGTTACTCGGGAGGGGATACGCAGTATTTT.

This clone appeared a single time. The chain uses TRBV6-6 and TRBJ1-2, with 9 nucleotides matching TRBD1. There are 14 residues in the CDR3. In germline, CDR1 is MNHNY, CDR2 SVGAGI (reference sequence). The J segment lost 5 bases and the V segment lost 2 bases, leaving 3 bases of the junction unmatched. The CDR3 DNA follows: TGTGCCAGCAGTTACCGGGGACAGGGATATGGCTACACCTTC. Residues: CASSYRGQGYGYTF.

V usage is TRBV7-9 and J usage is TRBJ2-1, with 9 bases fitting TRBD2. Trimming removed 6 bases from V and 3 bases from J; junction bases left unmatched: 9. Germline CDR1 reads SEHNR; CDR2 reads FQNEAQ (reference sequence). The CDR3 spans 16 residues. DNA for the CDR3: TGTGCCAGCAGACCAGACCGGACTAGCGTCTACAATGAGCAGTTCTTC. Its protein is CASRPDRTSVYNEQFF.

The chain couples TRBV27 to TRBJ1-1; TRBD1 might be the D (5 bases). Germline CDR1 is MNHEY and CDR2 is SMNVEV (reference sequence). This CDR3 has 15 residues. The ends were cut back, 6 bases at V and 0 bases at J, with 14 bases in the middle. CDR3 protein: CASRLWGGVNTEAFF. CDR3 DNA: TGTGCCAGCAGGCTATGGGGGGGTGTGAACACTGAAGCTTTCTTT.

V usage is TRBV29-1 and J usage is TRBJ1-2; TRBD1 matches 9 bases. This CDR3 has 18 residues. Per the germline V gene, CDR1 is SQVTM and CDR2 is ANQGSEA. J was trimmed by 5 bases and V by 8 bases; bases with no gene match: 24. DNA for the CDR3: TGCAGCATAACGACCGTATCCCGGGACAGGGATCGACCTTATGGCTACACCTTC. The encoded protein is CSITTVSRDRDRPYGYTF.

This chain joins TRBV2 and TRBJ2-2; D is undetermined. V lost 4 bases, J lost 3 bases, and 12 bases lay in between. The CDR3 runs 15 residues. The germline CDR1 and CDR2 sequences are SNHLY and FYNNEI. The chain's CDR3 is CASSALVPDTGELFF. CDR3 bases: TGTGCCAGCAGTGCGTTGGTCCCCGACACCGGGGAGCTGTTTTTT.

The CDR3 DNA reads TGCGCCAGCAGCAAGGACGAATACGAGCAGTACTTC. It translates to CASSKDEYEQYF. The genes are TRBV5-1 and TRBJ2-7, with D hard to call. Germline assignment: CDR1 SGHRS and CDR2 YFSETQ. This CDR3 contains 12 residues. Trimming took off 4 bases at V and 4 bases at J, with 9 bases between the two ends.

The V gene is TRBV4-3, the J gene TRBJ1-1; D might be TRBD1 (5 bases). CDR1 and CDR2 (germline): LGHNA, YSLEER. Trimming stripped 4 bases from V and 1 base from J, with 16 bases between. This CDR3 is built from 16 residues. The CDR3 loop reads CASSPSRGRANTEAFF. CDR3 sequence (DNA): TGCGCCAGCAGCCCATCACGCGGCAGGGCGAACACTGAAGCTTTCTTT.

This clone was recorded a few times. Other nucleotide sequences in the sample specify the same CDR3. The DNA of the CDR3 is TGCGCCAGCAGCTTGGGGGACAGGGAGACAGATACGCAGTATTTT. As protein: CASSLGDRETDTQYF. The V gene is TRBV5-1, the J gene TRBJ2-3, with 9 positions matching TRBD1. Germline CDR1 SGHRS, CDR2 YFSETQ. The CDR3 length is 15 residues. The V segment lost 0 bases and the J segment 3 bases; nucleotides outside the gene matches: 2.

The chain joins TRBV5-1 to TRBJ2-1; possibly TRBD1 for D (5 bases). V lost 1 base and J lost 5, with 10 bases in between. From germline, CDR1 is SGHRS and CDR2 YFSETQ. The CDR3 is 14 amino acids. The CDR3 spells CASSLWGRNNEQFF. CDR3 DNA sequence: TGCGCCAGCAGCTTGTGGGGCAGGAACAATGAGCAGTTCTTC.

About this clone: One end of the junction does not line up with germline, which may come from a read error. The rearrangement uses TRBV2 and TRBJ2-3; D unresolved. Germline CDR1 is SNHLY and CDR2 is FYNNEI. This CDR3 comprises 11 residues. The CDR3 spells CASNPLDKQYF. The CDR3 region has the DNA TGTGCCAGCAACCCTCTGGATAAGCAGTATTTT. The full variable domain, its missing parts supplied by reference TRBV2 and TRBJ2-3, is EPEVTQTPSHQVTQMGQEVILRCVPISNHLYFYWYRQILGQKVEFLVSFYNNEISEKSEIFDDQFSVERPDGSNFTLKIRSTKLEDSAMYFCASNPLDKQYFGPGTRLTVL.

The genes are TRBV5-1 and TRBJ1-1; the D gene is possibly TRBD1 (6 bases). V dropped 3 bases and J dropped 1 base, with 10 bases sitting between them. Germline CDR1 is SGHRS and CDR2 is YFSETQ. The CDR3 is 14 amino acids. This CDR3 reads CASSSGQPNTEAFF. The CDR3 DNA follows: TGCGCCAGCAGCTCCGGACAGCCGAACACTGAAGCTTTCTTT. The whole variable domain, filled in from reference TRBV5-1 and TRBJ1-1, reads KAGVTQTPRYLIKTRGQQVTLSCSPISGHRSVSWYQQTPGQGLQFLFEYFSETQRNKGNFPGRFSGRQFSNSRSEMNVSTLELGDSALYLCASSSGQPNTEAFFGQGTRLTVV.

The chain joins TRBV9 to TRBJ1-1; a possible D gene is TRBD1 (5 bases). This CDR3 comprises 14 residues. Germline V gene lookup returns CDR1 SGDLS and CDR2 YYNGEE. Trimming took 4 bases from V and 5 from J, leaving 15 bases between them. The CDR3 bases are TGTGCCAGCAGCCCGGGGGGATCGGGGACTGAAGCTTTCTTT. Translation: CASSPGGSGTEAFF. Based on the CDR3 plus reference TRBV9 and TRBJ1-1, the full variable domain is DSGVTQTPKHLITATGQRVTLRCSPRSGDLSVYWYQQSLDQGLQFLIQYYNGEERAKGNILERFSAQQFPDLHSELNLSSLELGDSALYFCASSPGGSGTEAFFGQGTRLTVV.

This chain connects TRBV7-9 to TRBJ1-1; perhaps TRBD1 as D (6 bases). The CDR3 runs 15 residues. Germline loops: CDR1 SEHNR, CDR2 FQNEAQ (reference sequence). V lost 6 bases and J lost 7, with 21 bases in between. As DNA, the CDR3 is TGTGCCAGCAGTTCGATAATACAGGGATCGGGTGAAGCTTTCTTT. It is translated as CASSSIIQGSGEAFF.